This is a list of T cell receptor beta chains from one sample in a study of cytomegalovirus exposure and HLA in healthy donors. TCRdb's table, derived via immunoSEQ multiplex PCR, lists solely in-frame clones and lacks some. Counted here are 150,000 or so clones, approximately 90% occurring once; the ten biggest clones make up about 6.4%. Sequenced: PBMCs. The receptor set was obtained from a woman in her twenties or thirties in good health and CMV-seropositive. The CDR3 runs from the conserved cysteine through the conserved F or W. D genes are given only for firm matches. Only part of the rows carry a size: once, few, many, or a class if the clone is expanded.

CASSLEAGFGETQYF TGTGCCAGCAGCTTAGAGGCAGGGTTCGGGGAGACCCAGTACTTC TRBJ2-5 TRBV11-2 - -
CASSLLRGGGSEKLFF TGTGCCAGCAGCTTGTTGCGGGGAGGGGGAAGTGAAAAACTGTTTTTT TRBJ1-4 TRBV7-9 - -
CASSFQRGGETQYF TGTGCCAGCAGCTTCCAGAGGGGGGGAGAGACCCAGTACTTC TRBJ2-5 TRBV13 - -
CASSWTGSSNQPQHF TGTGCCAGCAGTTGGACAGGATCTAGCAATCAGCCCCAGCATTTT TRBJ1-5 TRBV28 - TRBD1
CASSQLASSTDTQYF TGTGCCAGCAGTCAACTAGCTTCTAGCACAGATACGCAGTATTTT TRBJ2-3 TRBV11-2 - -
CASSYGGGQGNQPQHF TGTGCCAGCAGTTATGGGGGGGGCCAGGGCAATCAGCCCCAGCATTTT TRBJ1-5 TRBV6-6 once -
CASKRDRGRVFTYGYTF TGTGCCAGCAAGAGGGACAGGGGGCGCGTGTTTACCTATGGCTACACCTTC TRBJ1-2 TRBV28 - TRBD1
CASSEGQRAPTYEQYF TGTGCCAGCAGTGAAGGTCAGCGGGCACCTACCTACGAGCAGTACTTC TRBJ2-7 TRBV2 - -
CASSPDRSYEQYF TGTGCCAGCTCCCCCGACAGATCCTACGAGCAGTACTTC TRBJ2-7 TRBV5-4 - -
CASSLVSTSYEQYF TGTGCCAGCAGCTTAGTTAGCACCTCCTACGAGCAGTACTTC TRBJ2-7 TRBV7-9 - -
CAISESGGSYNEQFF TGTGCCATCAGTGAGTCGGGGGGTTCCTACAATGAGCAGTTCTTC TRBJ2-1 TRBV10-3 - -
CASLGGDYGYTF TGTGCCAGCTTAGGCGGTGACTATGGCTACACCTTC TRBJ1-2 TRBV4-2 few -
CASSFSGSFYEQYF TGTGCCAGTAGTTTCAGCGGGAGTTTCTACGAGCAGTACTTC TRBJ2-7 TRBV19 - TRBD2
CASSLGSGGTKNIQYF TGTGCCAGCAGCTTAGGTAGCGGGGGGACCAAAAACATTCAGTACTTC TRBJ2-4 TRBV13 - TRBD2
CASSIKRESETQYF TGTGCCAGTAGTATTAAGAGGGAATCAGAGACCCAGTACTTC TRBJ2-5 TRBV19 - -
CASSLRQLKETQYF TGCGCCAGCAGCTTGCGACAGCTGAAAGAGACCCAGTACTTC TRBJ2-5 TRBV5-1 - -
CASSLSLGSQGNTEAFF TGCGCCAGCAGCTTGAGCCTCGGTTCGCAGGGGAACACTGAAGCTTTCTTT TRBJ1-1 TRBV5-1 - -
CASSLVGAESTYEQYF TGTGCCAGCAGCTTGGTAGGGGCAGAGTCTACCTACGAGCAGTACTTC TRBJ2-7 TRBV5-4 - -
CASSLEVGTRTDTQYF TGTGCCAGCAGCTTAGAGGTCGGGACTCGCACAGATACGCAGTATTTT TRBJ2-3 TRBV11-2 - -
CASCRGTGNTIYF TGTGCCAGTTGCAGGGGGACTGGAAACACCATATATTTT TRBJ1-3 TRBV28 - TRBD1
CASSLDRGPGQGRANYGYTF TGTGCCAGCAGCTTAGATAGGGGGCCGGGACAGGGGCGAGCTAACTATGGCTACACCTTC TRBJ1-2 TRBV11-3 - TRBD1
CASSIIAGKYNEQFF TGTGCCAGCAGCATAATAGCGGGAAAGTACAATGAGCAGTTCTTC TRBJ2-1 TRBV7-9 - TRBD2
CASSEFWPGTAYRRGQFF TGTGCCAGCAGTGAATTTTGGCCAGGGACAGCCTACCGACGGGGGCAGTTCTTC TRBJ2-1 TRBV25-1 - TRBD1
CASSLTGGRETQYF TGTGCCAGCAGTTTAACAGGGGGCAGGGAGACCCAGTACTTC TRBJ2-5 TRBV27 - TRBD1
CASSHGEDGFFSPLHF TGTGCCAGCTCACACGGGGAGGACGGATTTTTCTCACCCCTCCACTTT TRBJ1-6 TRBV18 - -
CASSSGTSGIGEQYF TGCGCCAGCAGCTCCGGGACTAGCGGGATAGGCGAGCAGTACTTC TRBJ2-7 TRBV5-1 - TRBD2
CASSYSRGQPQHF TGTGCCAGCAGTTACTCCCGAGGCCAGCCCCAGCATTTT TRBJ1-5 TRBV6-5 - -
CASSLNAGSPLHF TGTGCCAGCAGCTTAAATGCAGGTTCACCCCTCCACTTT TRBJ1-6 TRBV7-9 - -
CASSFIEGEQFF TGTGCCAGCAGCTTCATTGAGGGTGAGCAGTTCTTC TRBJ2-1 TRBV5-4 - -
CSVDGLAGYYEQYF TGCAGCGTCGATGGACTAGCGGGGTACTACGAGCAGTACTTC TRBJ2-7 TRBV29-1 - TRBD2
CASGQGEGYTF TGTGCCAGCGGACAAGGGGAAGGCTACACCTTC TRBJ1-2 TRBV7-3 - -
CASSEQRTSGETQYF TGCGCCAGCAGTGAACAGCGCACTAGCGGGGAGACCCAGTACTTC TRBJ2-5 TRBV10-2 - TRBD2
CASKGQGLSNSPLHF TGTGCCAGCAAAGGACAGGGGTTAAGTAATTCACCCCTCCACTTT TRBJ1-6 TRBV27 - TRBD1
CASSLYSSGGPQYF TGTGCTAGCAGCTTATATTCTAGCGGGGGTCCCCAGTACTTC TRBJ2-5 TRBV7-7 once TRBD2
CASSPGFMNTEAFF TGTGCCAGCAGCCCAGGGTTTATGAACACTGAAGCTTTCTTT TRBJ1-1 TRBV11-1 few -
CASSYDRGFYEQYF TGTGCCAGCAGTTACGACAGGGGATTCTACGAGCAGTACTTC TRBJ2-7 TRBV6-5 - TRBD1
CASSGSGGNYGYTF TGTGCCAGCAGTGGTTCAGGGGGCAACTATGGCTACACCTTC TRBJ1-2 TRBV2 - TRBD1
CATSRDQTGVSEKLFF TGTGCCACCAGCAGAGACCAGACAGGGGTTAGTGAAAAACTGTTTTTT TRBJ1-4 TRBV15 - TRBD1
CASSEITRDLTF TGTGCCAGCAGTGAAATAACCCGGGATTTAACCTTT TRBJ1-3 TRBV6-1 - -
CASSSSGTGGLYEQYF TGTGCCAGCAGTTCTTCCGGGACAGGGGGGCTCTACGAGCAGTACTTC TRBJ2-7 TRBV28 - TRBD1
CASSLWASGNADTQYF TGTGCCAGCAGTTTATGGGCTAGCGGGAACGCAGATACGCAGTATTTT TRBJ2-3 TRBV28 - TRBD2
CASSLAGTSGETQYF TGCGCCAGCAGCCTCGCCGGGACTAGCGGAGAGACCCAGTACTTC TRBJ2-5 TRBV5-1 - TRBD2
CASSRDRGSDEQFF TGCGCCAGCAGCAGGGACAGGGGCTCGGATGAGCAGTTCTTC TRBJ2-1 TRBV5-1 - TRBD1
CASSLHDNGYTF TGTGCCAGCAGCCTACATGACAATGGCTACACCTTC TRBJ1-2 TRBV7-9 - -
CASSQEYRGGGGAGDTQYF TGCGCCAGCAGCCAAGAGTATCGCGGCGGCGGGGGGGCCGGGGATACGCAGTATTTT TRBJ2-3 TRBV4-1 - TRBD2
CASVSGPNTGELFF TGTGCCAGCGTCTCGGGTCCCAACACCGGGGAGCTGTTTTTT TRBJ2-2 TRBV2 - -
CASSRGDSYNSPLHF TGTGCCAGTAGTCGAGGTGACTCCTATAATTCACCCCTCCACTTT TRBJ1-6 TRBV19 few -
CASSQFSGREVPTETQYF TGCGCCAGCAGCCAATTTAGCGGGAGGGAGGTCCCAACGGAGACCCAGTACTTC TRBJ2-5 TRBV4-1 - TRBD2
CASSLAQGFPYEQYF TGTGCCAGCAGTTTAGCACAGGGTTTTCCCTACGAGCAGTACTTC TRBJ2-7 TRBV27 - -
CASSLELAVLTDTQYF TGCGCCAGCAGCCTTGAACTAGCGGTTTTAACAGATACGCAGTATTTT TRBJ2-3 TRBV5-1 - TRBD2
CASSARTGRQETQYF TGTGCCAGCAGTGCACGGACAGGACGACAAGAGACCCAGTACTTC TRBJ2-5 TRBV2 - TRBD1
CASSLEGGVPRELFF TGTGCCAGCAGCTTGGAAGGCGGGGTCCCTAGGGAGCTGTTTTTT TRBJ2-2 TRBV5-5 - -
CATSRDTYGGSMDYTF TGTGCCACCAGCAGAGATACCTACGGCGGTTCTATGGACTACACCTTC TRBJ1-2 TRBV15 - -
CASSPTGDTQYF TGTGCCAGCAGCCCTACGGGAGATACGCAGTATTTT TRBJ2-3 TRBV7-3 - -
CASSNNRDSYEQYF TGTGCCAGTAGTAACAACAGGGATAGCTACGAGCAGTACTTC TRBJ2-7 TRBV19 - -